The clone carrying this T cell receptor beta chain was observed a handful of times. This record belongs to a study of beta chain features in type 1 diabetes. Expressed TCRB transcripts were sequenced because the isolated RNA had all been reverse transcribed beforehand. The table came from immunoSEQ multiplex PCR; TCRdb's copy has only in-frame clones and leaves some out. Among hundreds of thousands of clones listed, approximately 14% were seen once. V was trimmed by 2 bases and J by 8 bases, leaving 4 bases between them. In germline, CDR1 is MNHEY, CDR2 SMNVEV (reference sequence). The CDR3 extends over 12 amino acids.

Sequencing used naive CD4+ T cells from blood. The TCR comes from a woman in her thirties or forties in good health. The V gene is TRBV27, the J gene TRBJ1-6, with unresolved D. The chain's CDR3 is CASSLTDSPLHF. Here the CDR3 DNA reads TGTGCCAGCAGTTTAACGGATTCACCCCTCCACTTT.